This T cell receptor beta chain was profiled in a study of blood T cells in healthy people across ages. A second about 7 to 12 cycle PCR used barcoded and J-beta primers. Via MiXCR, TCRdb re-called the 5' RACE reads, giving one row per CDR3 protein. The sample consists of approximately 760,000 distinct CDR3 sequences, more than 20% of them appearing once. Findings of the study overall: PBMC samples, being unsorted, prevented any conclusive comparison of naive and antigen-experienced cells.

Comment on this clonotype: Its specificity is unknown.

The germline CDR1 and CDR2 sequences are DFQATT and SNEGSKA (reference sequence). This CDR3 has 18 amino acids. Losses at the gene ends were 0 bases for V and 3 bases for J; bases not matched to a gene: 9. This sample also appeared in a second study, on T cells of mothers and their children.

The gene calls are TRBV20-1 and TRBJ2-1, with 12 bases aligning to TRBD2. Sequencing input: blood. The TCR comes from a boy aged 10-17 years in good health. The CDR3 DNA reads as TGCAGTGCTAGAGATCATCACCGGACTAGCGGGGACTACAATGAGCAGTTCTTC. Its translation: CSARDHHRTSGDYNEQFF.